Listed here are 23 T cell receptor beta chains from one sample, sequenced in a study of shared clonotypes between healthy human individuals (dated by TCRdb to 2019 to 2021). Library construction relied on the immunoSEQ multiplex PCR assay. As stored in TCRdb, this immuneACCESS dataset retains in-frame rearrangements with V and J assigned. A fraction of the clones does not appear; measured against another copy, unresolved V genes explain less than half of the discrepancy, and the remainder lacks a known reason. The sample records under 2,500,000 clones, nearly 97% of which are singletons. Approximately 0.13% of the sample goes to the ten largest clones. The specimen was naive CD4+ T cells sorted from blood. Sample cell subset or site, as interpreted from the label and publication: CD45RA+ positively selected. Every receptor here comes from a man aged 18 to 29 in good health.

This clone was observed a single time. The chain combines TRBV2 with TRBJ1-5, with D possibly being TRBD1 (5 bases). This CDR3 has 15 amino acids. CDR1 is SNHLY, CDR2 FYNNEI, per germline. V was trimmed by 4 bases and J by 8 bases, leaving 18 bases between them. CDR3: CASSAGPSTIKPQHF. The CDR3 DNA reads TGTGCCAGCAGTGCGGGACCCTCAACAATCAAGCCCCAGCATTTT.

The chain carries TRBV28 and TRBJ2-5, with 7 nucleotides matching TRBD1. This CDR3 region has 15 residues. The germline CDR1 and CDR2 sequences are MDHEN and SYDVKM. V lost 5 bases to trimming and J lost 4 bases; unmatched junction nucleotides: 10. Written as DNA, the CDR3 is TGTGCCAGCAGTCTACCACAGGGGATGAGAGAGACCCAGTACTTC. This encodes CASSLPQGMRETQYF.

The chain combines TRBV28 with TRBJ2-7, with TRBD1 identical over 7 bases. V gave up 6 bases and J gave up 2 bases; unmatched junction bases: 10. Germline V gives CDR1 MDHEN, CDR2 SYDVKM. CDR3 length: 15 residues. CDR3 nucleotide sequence: TGTGCCAGCAGCCCTGACAGGGACCTAACCTACGAGCAGTACTTC. This sequence encodes CASSPDRDLTYEQYF.

J is TRBJ1-1 and V is TRBV4-1; 8 nucleotides agree with TRBD1. In germline, CDR1 is MGHRA, CDR2 YSYEKL. The CDR3 length is 17 residues. Trimming removed 0 bases from V and 7 bases from J; junction bases left unmatched: 13. The CDR3 sequence: CASSQDGGQDYEFEAFF. The CDR3 bases are TGCGCCAGCAGCCAAGATGGGGGACAGGACTACGAATTTGAAGCTTTCTTT.

In its sample, this clone was seen a few times. The V gene is TRBV25-1, the J gene TRBJ1-2; weak D call: TRBD1 (6 bases). Germline values: CDR1 MGHDK, CDR2 SYGVNS. Trimming shortened V by 2 bases and J by 5 bases, and 12 bases separated the two germline ends. The CDR3 length is 14 residues. Here the CDR3 reads CASSERDTGYGYTF. DNA of the CDR3: TGTGCCAGCAGTGAAAGGGACACCGGGTATGGCTACACCTTC.

Comment on this clone: A read error may produce the germline difference seen at one junction end. The chain is built from TRBV10-2 and TRBJ2-7; 10 positions agree with TRBD2. The CDR3 contains 13 residues. Germline CDR1 and CDR2: WSHSY and SAAADI. CDR3: CASSDGTSVRPDF. In DNA form, the CDR3 reads TGCGCCAGCAGTGACGGGACTAGCGTGAGACCTGACTTC.

This chain connects TRBV5-1 to TRBJ2-1; the match to TRBD1 covers 12 bases. Germline CDR1 SGHRS, CDR2 YFSETQ. V shed 2 bases and J 8 bases; nucleotides not matched to a gene: 5. CDR3 length equals 15 residues. The CDR3 loop reads CASSFPGTGGDEQFF. The CDR3, as DNA: TGCGCCAGCAGCTTCCCCGGGACAGGGGGCGATGAGCAGTTCTTC.

The rearrangement joins TRBV10-2 to TRBJ2-2; 8 positions agree with TRBD1. V gave up 11 bases and J gave up 0 bases; unmatched junction bases: 2. Germline CDR1 is WSHSY and CDR2 is SAAADI. The CDR3 loop spans 13 amino acids. CDR3 in amino acids: CAAQGANTGELFF. CDR3 nucleotides: TGCGCCGCACAGGGGGCGAACACCGGGGAGCTGTTTTTT.

A note on this clone: In the same sample, other DNA sequences code for this CDR3. The rearrangement joins TRBV5-4 to TRBJ2-5; 13 positions match TRBD2. This CDR3 is built from 16 residues. Unmatched junction bases numbered 8, after V lost 4 bases and J lost 5 bases. CDR1 and CDR2 (germline): SGHNT, YYREEE (reference sequence). The CDR3 sequence is CASSRGLAGVGETQYF. The CDR3 coding sequence is TGTGCCAGCAGCCGTGGACTAGCGGGAGTGGGCGAGACCCAGTACTTC.

V usage is TRBV10-2 and J usage is TRBJ1-6; TRBD1 agrees at 9 bases. The germline gives CDR1 WSHSY, CDR2 SAAADI. This CDR3 has 16 residues. Trimming removed 2 bases from V and 9 bases from J; junction bases left unmatched: 8. The CDR3 loop is CASSEPSRDRASPLHF. In DNA, the CDR3 is TGCGCCAGCAGTGAGCCTAGCCGGGACAGGGCTTCACCCCTCCACTTT.

V is TRBV14 and J is TRBJ2-7; 7 bases are shared with TRBD1. The V gene's germline CDR1 is SGHDN and CDR2 FVKESK. The CDR3 is 16 amino acids. The V and J ends lost 1 base and 2 bases, in that order; junction bases with no gene match: 8. The CDR3 sequence: CASSQVARDRPYEQYF. CDR3 nucleotide sequence: TGTGCCAGCAGCCAAGTTGCCCGGGACAGACCCTACGAGCAGTACTTC.

The V call is TRBV7-8, the J call TRBJ2-5; D unclear. This CDR3 is 14 amino acids long. The V gene's germline CDR1 is SGHVS and CDR2 FQNEAQ. V was clipped by 2 bases and J by 1 base, with 8 bases between them. As DNA, the CDR3 is TGTGCCAGCAGCTTACGGAGTATCCAAGAGACCCAGTACTTC. Residues: CASSLRSIQETQYF.

This clone came up once. The chain recombines TRBV2 with TRBJ2-7, with 9 bases that match TRBD2. There are 18 residues in the CDR3. The ends lost 8 bases at V and 0 bases at J; junction bases unmatched: 17. In germline, CDR1 is SNHLY, CDR2 FYNNEI. In nucleotides, the CDR3 is TGTGCCAGCCGCAAAGGGACTAGCCGACCTACTAGCTCCTACGAGCAGTACTTC. It is translated as CASRKGTSRPTSSYEQYF.

The chain links TRBV11-2 to TRBJ1-2; D possibly corresponds to TRBD1 (5 bases). This CDR3 has 14 amino acids. With 0 bases removed from V and 8 bases from J, the gap between germline ends came to 13 bases. Looked up from germline, CDR1 is SGHAT and CDR2 is FQNNGV. CDR3 loop: CASSLDGPQGGYTF. The CDR3 nucleotides are TGTGCCAGCAGCTTAGACGGGCCGCAGGGCGGCTACACCTTC.

The genes are TRBV28 and TRBJ1-6; D gene ambiguous. This CDR3 has 12 residues. V dropped 5 bases and J dropped 11 bases, with 10 bases sitting between them. Germline CDR1 MDHEN, CDR2 SYDVKM. CDR3 protein: CASSRPGAPLHF. The DNA of the CDR3 is TGTGCCAGCAGTCGACCGGGCGCACCCCTCCACTTT.

The rearrangement uses TRBV4-1 and TRBJ2-1, with no clear D. CDR1 MGHRA and CDR2 YSYEKL come from the germline V gene. The CDR3 totals 17 residues. Trimming left V 1 base short and J 5 bases short, with 18 bases between. The CDR3 reads CASSQVISSFSNNEQFF. CDR3 in DNA: TGCGCCAGCAGCCAAGTTATATCTAGTTTTTCGAACAATGAGCAGTTCTTC.

V usage is TRBV4-1 and J usage is TRBJ2-7; TRBD1 matches at 8 bases. The germline V gene encodes CDR1 MGHRA and CDR2 YSYEKL. The CDR3 extends over 14 amino acids. The ends lost 4 bases at V and 5 bases at J; junction bases unmatched: 7. The CDR3 region is CASSRDGQGHEQYF. The CDR3 bases are TGCGCCAGCAGCCGAGACGGACAGGGCCACGAGCAGTACTTC.

V is TRBV18 and J is TRBJ2-3; D is unresolved. Per the germline V gene, CDR1 is KGHSH and CDR2 is LQKENI. The V end was cut by 3 bases, the J end by 4 bases, with 8 bases between. CDR3 length: 13 amino acids. CDR3 coding DNA: TGTGCCAGCTCACCGAACAGTCCAGATACGCAGTATTTT. Its protein product is CASSPNSPDTQYF.

This chain joins TRBV7-9 and TRBJ1-2, with 8 bases aligning to TRBD1. The V and J ends lost 5 bases and 1 base, in that order; junction bases with no gene match: 12. This CDR3 is built from 17 residues. Germline CDR1 SEHNR, CDR2 FQNEAQ (reference sequence). The CDR3 DNA reads as TGTGCCAGCAGCGAGAGACAGGGGCCGGGCTTTAACTATGGCTACACCTTC. Amino acid sequence: CASSERQGPGFNYGYTF. The variable domain in full, completed from reference TRBV7-9 and TRBJ1-2, reads DTGVSQNPRHKITKRGQNVTFRCDPISEHNRLYWYRQTLGQGPEFLTYFQNEAQLEKSRLLSDRFSAERPKGSFSTLEIQRTEQGDSAMYLCASSERQGPGFNYGYTFGSGTRLTVV.

V usage is TRBV5-3 and J usage is TRBJ2-7; no clear D. TRBV5-3 is annotated as an ORF whose role is uncertain. The CDR3 totals 11 residues. The V and J ends lost 4 bases and 7 bases respectively, with 9 bases between them. CDR3 in DNA: TGTGCCAGAAGCCCCCATGCGGAGCAGTACTTC. Translated, it gives CARSPHAEQYF.

The chain is built from TRBV6-6 and TRBJ1-6; the D is unclear. The CDR3 contains 14 residues. Germline loops: CDR1 MNHNY, CDR2 SVGAGI (reference sequence). Between the trimmed V and J ends, which lost 5 bases and 5 bases, there was a span of 10 bases. The DNA for the CDR3 is TGTGCCAGCAGTCCTCTGGCAGATAATTCACCCCTCCACTTT. Amino acids: CASSPLADNSPLHF.

J is TRBJ2-7 and V is TRBV5-6; 8 bases are shared with TRBD2. V lost 1 base, J lost 6 bases, and 6 bases stayed unmatched. Germline loops: CDR1 SGHDT, CDR2 YYEEEE. CDR3 length equals 14 residues. Here the CDR3 DNA reads TGTGCCAGCAGCTTGTCTGGGACTAGGTTCGAGCAGTACTTC. It is translated as CASSLSGTRFEQYF.

This clone was seen more than once but under ten times. The chain has TRBV27 and TRBJ1-2; TRBD1 matches 7 bases. The V gene end was trimmed by 5 bases and the J gene end by 8 bases; junction bases not matched to a gene: 8. CDR3 size: 13 residues. Looked up from germline, CDR1 is MNHEY and CDR2 is SMNVEV (reference sequence). Written as DNA, the CDR3 is TGTGCCAGCAGTCCACAGGGGATGGGGGGCTACACCTTC. It yields the protein CASSPQGMGGYTF.